The rows below give T cell receptor beta chains drawn from one sample of a study of blood T cell repertoires in COVID-19. The protocol was immunoSEQ multiplex PCR, while the TCRdb copy is restricted to in-frame clones and leaves out a portion. The sample has some 180,000 clones, around 83% seen once. Sequenced: peripheral blood. Source of these receptors: a woman between 65 and 79 years old who had recovered from COVID-19. Each CDR3 is given without its conserved first and last residue. Part of the rows lack a size; the others show once, few, many or a class for expanded clones.

clone size: few; V gene: TRBV30; J gene: TRBJ2-7; CDR3 protein: AWTRDRRTYEQY
clone size: -; V gene: TRBV15; J gene: TRBJ2-7; CDR3 protein: ATSRDNEVTGDEQY
clone size: -; V gene: TRBV6-2/TRBV6-3; J gene: TRBJ2-1; CDR3 protein: ASSYSARVPLPREQF
clone size: -; V gene: TRBV12-5; J gene: TRBJ2-1; CDR3 protein: ASGLGTSDEQF
clone size: -; V gene: TRBV3-1/TRBV3-2; J gene: TRBJ1-3; CDR3 protein: ASSWGGSVGSGNTIY
clone size: -; V gene: TRBV3-1/TRBV3-2; J gene: TRBJ2-3; CDR3 protein: ASSQGLAADTQY
clone size: -; V gene: TRBV7-3; J gene: TRBJ2-3; CDR3 protein: ASSRGSADTQY
clone size: -; V gene: TRBV6-2/TRBV6-3; J gene: TRBJ2-7; CDR3 protein: ASSYSGGSSYEQY
clone size: -; V gene: TRBV4-3; J gene: TRBJ2-5; CDR3 protein: ASSQDSGRHLGETQY
clone size: few; V gene: TRBV19; J gene: TRBJ2-6; CDR3 protein: ATQPRDRRNSGANVLT
clone size: -; V gene: TRBV6-5; J gene: TRBJ1-2; CDR3 protein: ASRAGQDYGYT
clone size: -; V gene: TRBV5-1; J gene: TRBJ2-1; CDR3 protein: ASSFVGGGVNEQF
clone size: -; V gene: TRBV6-5; J gene: TRBJ2-3; CDR3 protein: ASTPPAGGDTQY
clone size: -; V gene: TRBV24-1; J gene: TRBJ2-2; CDR3 protein: ATSDPSGANTGELF
clone size: -; V gene: TRBV3-1/TRBV3-2; J gene: TRBJ2-3; CDR3 protein: ASSQGGGGDTQY
clone size: -; V gene: TRBV5-8; J gene: TRBJ2-2; CDR3 protein: ASSWAPAGTGELF
clone size: once; V gene: TRBV6-5; J gene: TRBJ1-1; CDR3 protein: ASSQGASTEAF
clone size: once; V gene: TRBV5-6; J gene: TRBJ2-3; CDR3 protein: ATETGGGSDTQY
clone size: once; V gene: TRBV6-5; J gene: TRBJ2-7; CDR3 protein: ASSYGLAGPYEQY
clone size: -; V gene: TRBV6-5; J gene: TRBJ1-2; CDR3 protein: ASSRTGGGYT
clone size: -; V gene: TRBV9; J gene: TRBJ2-1; CDR3 protein: ASSAVGDKYNEQF
clone size: -; V gene: TRBV10-3; J gene: TRBJ2-3; CDR3 protein: AISEPREGTDTQY
clone size: -; V gene: TRBV18; J gene: TRBJ1-2; CDR3 protein: ASSPPTGVGYT
clone size: -; V gene: TRBV4-2; J gene: TRBJ1-1; CDR3 protein: ASSQAVAGGNTEAF
clone size: -; V gene: TRBV28; J gene: TRBJ1-1; CDR3 protein: ASSLSPRGGSGTEAF
clone size: -; V gene: TRBV7-6; J gene: TRBJ2-3; CDR3 protein: ASSPEAGASDTQY
clone size: -; V gene: TRBV30; J gene: TRBJ2-5; CDR3 protein: AWIGGPQETQY
clone size: -; V gene: TRBV5-6; J gene: TRBJ2-1; CDR3 protein: ASSSRLAGYPYNEQF
clone size: many; V gene: TRBV6-6; J gene: TRBJ1-5; CDR3 protein: ASSLSKGDQPQH
clone size: once; V gene: TRBV5-4; J gene: TRBJ2-2; CDR3 protein: ASSLGVDRGGGLF
clone size: -; V gene: TRBV27; J gene: TRBJ1-5; CDR3 protein: ASRNSGQPQH
clone size: -; V gene: TRBV9; J gene: TRBJ2-5; CDR3 protein: ASSVASPGLGAETQY
clone size: once; V gene: TRBV7-2; J gene: TRBJ1-2; CDR3 protein: ASSRPTTGVDYGYT
clone size: -; V gene: TRBV4-1; J gene: TRBJ2-3; CDR3 protein: ASSQRPSERDTQY
clone size: -; V gene: TRBV30; J gene: TRBJ2-7; CDR3 protein: AWRRGYEQY
clone size: -; V gene: TRBV7-2; J gene: TRBJ1-1; CDR3 protein: ASSLVSGGTEAF
clone size: -; V gene: TRBV7-2; J gene: TRBJ2-5; CDR3 protein: ASSLTGGFVETQY